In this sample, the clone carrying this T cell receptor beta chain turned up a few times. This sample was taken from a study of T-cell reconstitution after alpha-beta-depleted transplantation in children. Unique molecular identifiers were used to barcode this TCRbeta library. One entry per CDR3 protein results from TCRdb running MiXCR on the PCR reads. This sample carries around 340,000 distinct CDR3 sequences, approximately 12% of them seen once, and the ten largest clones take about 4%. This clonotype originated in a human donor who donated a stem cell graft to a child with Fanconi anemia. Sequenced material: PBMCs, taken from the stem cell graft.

CDR3 DNA sequence: TGTGCCAGCAGCCAAGGAGGCACATGGGGTTTCTACGAGCAGTACTTC. This sequence encodes CASSQGGTWGFYEQYF. The genes are TRBV3-1 and TRBJ2-7; no clear D gene. Deletions cut 1 base from V and 3 bases from J, with 16 bases between. The CDR3 contains 16 residues. CDR1 is LGHDT, CDR2 YNNKEL, per germline (reference sequence).